Each of the 5 T cell receptor beta chains below was sequenced from the same sample in a study of T cells in Graves' hyperthyroidism and ophthalmopathy. RNA transcripts served as the template for amplifying TCR beta CDR3 regions. During a first-round RT-PCR of the TCR CDR3, the HTBI primer set was used. TCRdb ran MiXCR on the multiplex PCR reads and lists one entry per CDR3 protein. The table includes more than 550,000 distinct CDR3 sequences, roughly 45% detected once. Specimen: peripheral blood or thyroid tissue (not recorded which). Receptors originate from an adult man with Graves' disease, either hyperthyroidism or ophthalmopathy (not recorded which).

This clonotype was detected ten times or more. CDR3 nucleotide sequence: TGTGCCAGCAGCGTAACAGGGACAGGCTACGAGCAGTACTTC. It yields the protein CASSVTGTGYEQYF. The chain joins TRBV7-9 to TRBJ2-7; the match to TRBD1 covers 8 bases. Germline CDR1 and CDR2: SEHNR and FQNEAQ (reference sequence). V dropped 5 bases and J dropped 3; count of bases not matched to a gene: 6. This CDR3 region has 14 residues.

The rearrangement joins TRBV29-1 to TRBJ2-2; D unclear. The CDR3 length is 11 residues. Deletions cut 5 bases from V and 9 bases from J, with 10 bases between. Germline V gene data show CDR1 as SQVTM and CDR2 as ANQGSEA. As DNA, the CDR3 is TGCAGCGTTTGCGAGAACTGGGAGCTGTTTTTT. Its translation: CSVCENWELFF.

This chain connects TRBV20-1 to TRBJ2-7, with 8 bases aligning to TRBD2. This CDR3 comprises 13 residues. V lost 3 bases, J lost 4 bases, and 5 bases stayed unmatched. Germline values: CDR1 DFQATT, CDR2 SNEGSKA (reference sequence). The CDR3: CSARVAGRYEQYF. In DNA, the CDR3 is TGCAGTGCTAGGGTAGCGGGAAGGTACGAGCAGTACTTC.

V and J are TRBV29-1 and TRBJ1-2; unclear D gene. This CDR3 is built from 15 residues. Trimming removed 5 bases from V and 2 bases from J, with 18 bases in between. Germline V CDR1 and CDR2: SQVTM, ANQGSEA. The CDR3 nucleotides are TGCAGCGTTCGGAGCGGGGTGAAACAGAACTATGGCTACACCTTC. This gives the protein CSVRSGVKQNYGYTF.

V and J are TRBV7-9 and TRBJ2-2; TRBD1 might be the D (6 bases). Trimming took 5 bases from V and 7 from J, leaving 11 bases between them. The CDR3 contains 13 residues. Germline CDR1 is SEHNR and CDR2 is FQNEAQ (reference sequence). The CDR3 loop is CASSAQGHGELFF. CDR3 nucleotide sequence: TGTGCCAGCAGCGCACAGGGTCACGGGGAGCTGTTTTTT.